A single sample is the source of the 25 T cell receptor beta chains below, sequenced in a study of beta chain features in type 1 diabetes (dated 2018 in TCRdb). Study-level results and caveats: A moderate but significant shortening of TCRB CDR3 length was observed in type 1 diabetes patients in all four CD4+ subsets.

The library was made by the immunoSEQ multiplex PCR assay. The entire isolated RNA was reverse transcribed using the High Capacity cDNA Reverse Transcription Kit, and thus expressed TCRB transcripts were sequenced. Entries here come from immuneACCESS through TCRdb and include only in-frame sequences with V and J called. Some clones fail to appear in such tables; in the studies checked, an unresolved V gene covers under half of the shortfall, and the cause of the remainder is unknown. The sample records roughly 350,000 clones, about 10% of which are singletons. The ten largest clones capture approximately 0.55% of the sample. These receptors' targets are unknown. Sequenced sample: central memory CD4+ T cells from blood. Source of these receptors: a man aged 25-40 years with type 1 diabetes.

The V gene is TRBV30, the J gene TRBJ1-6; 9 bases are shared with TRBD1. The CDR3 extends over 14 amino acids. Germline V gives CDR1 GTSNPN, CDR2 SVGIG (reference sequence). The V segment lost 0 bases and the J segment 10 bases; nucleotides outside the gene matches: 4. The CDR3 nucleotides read TGTGCCTGGAGTGTTGGACAGGGGAACTCACCCCTCCACTTT. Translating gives CAWSVGQGNSPLHF.

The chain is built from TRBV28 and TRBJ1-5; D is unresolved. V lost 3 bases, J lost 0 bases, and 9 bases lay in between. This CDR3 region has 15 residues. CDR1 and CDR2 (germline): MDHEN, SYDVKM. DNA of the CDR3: TGTGCCAGCAGTTTCCGCACTTATAGCAATCAGCCCCAGCATTTT. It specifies CASSFRTYSNQPQHF.

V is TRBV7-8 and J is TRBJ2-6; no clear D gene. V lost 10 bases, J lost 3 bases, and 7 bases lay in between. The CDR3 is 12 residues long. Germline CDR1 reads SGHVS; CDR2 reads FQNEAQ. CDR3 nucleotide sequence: TGTGCCACATGGGGTGGGGCCAACGTCCTGACTTTC. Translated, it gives CATWGGANVLTF.

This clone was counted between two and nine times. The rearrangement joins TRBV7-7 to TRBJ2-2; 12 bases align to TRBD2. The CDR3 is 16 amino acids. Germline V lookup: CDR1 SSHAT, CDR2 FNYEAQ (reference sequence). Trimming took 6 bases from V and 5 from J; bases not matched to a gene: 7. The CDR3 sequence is CASSQSGTSGTGELFF. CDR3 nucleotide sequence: TGTGCCAGCAGTCAATCCGGGACTAGCGGGACCGGGGAGCTGTTTTTT.

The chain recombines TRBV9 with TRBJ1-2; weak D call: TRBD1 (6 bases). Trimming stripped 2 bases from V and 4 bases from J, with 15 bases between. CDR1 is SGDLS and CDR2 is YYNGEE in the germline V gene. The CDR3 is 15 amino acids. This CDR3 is CASSVITDRSYGYTF. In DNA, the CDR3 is TGTGCCAGCAGCGTCATAACCGACAGGAGCTATGGCTACACCTTC.

CDR3 loop: CASSPSGQGTDTQYF. CDR3 bases: TGTGCCAGCAGCCCCAGCGGACAGGGGACAGATACGCAGTATTTT. The rearrangement uses TRBV28 and TRBJ2-3, with 9 nucleotides matching TRBD1. CDR1 is MDHEN, CDR2 SYDVKM, per germline. The CDR3 contains 15 residues. The V and J ends lost 6 bases and 3 bases, in that order; junction bases with no gene match: 7.

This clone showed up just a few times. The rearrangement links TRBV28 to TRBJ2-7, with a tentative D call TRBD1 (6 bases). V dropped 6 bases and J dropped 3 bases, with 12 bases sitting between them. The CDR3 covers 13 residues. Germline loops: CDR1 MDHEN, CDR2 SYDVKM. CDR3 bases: TGTGCCAGCAGCCCCCCGACAGGCTACGAGCAGTACTTC. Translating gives CASSPPTGYEQYF.

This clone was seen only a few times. CDR3: CASSPGQGAVDEQFF. The DNA for the CDR3 is TGTGCCAGCAGCCCCGGACAGGGGGCAGTGGATGAGCAGTTCTTC. The chain joins TRBV7-2 to TRBJ2-1; 11 bases fit TRBD1. The J segment lost 8 bases and the V segment lost 5 bases, leaving 8 bases of the junction unmatched. Germline CDR1 and CDR2: SGHTA and FQGNSA. This CDR3 comprises 15 residues. The full variable domain, completed using reference TRBV7-2 and TRBJ2-1, is GAGVSQSPSNKVTEKGKDVELRCDPISGHTALYWYRQSLGQGLEFLIYFQGNSAPDKSGLPSDRFSAERTGGSVSTLTIQRTQQEDSAVYLCASSPGQGAVDEQFFGPGTRLTVL.

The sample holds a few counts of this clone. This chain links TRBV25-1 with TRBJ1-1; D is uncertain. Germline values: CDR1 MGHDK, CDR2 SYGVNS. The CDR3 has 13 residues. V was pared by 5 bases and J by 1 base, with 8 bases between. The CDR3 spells CASSWQWNTEAFF. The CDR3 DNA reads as TGTGCCAGCAGTTGGCAGTGGAACACTGAAGCTTTCTTT.

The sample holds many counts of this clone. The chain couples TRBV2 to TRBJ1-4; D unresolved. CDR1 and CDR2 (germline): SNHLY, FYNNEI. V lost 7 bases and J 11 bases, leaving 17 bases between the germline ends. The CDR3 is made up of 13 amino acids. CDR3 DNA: TGTGCCAGCAACCCCGCTTACGGGCCTAAACTGTTTTTT. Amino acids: CASNPAYGPKLFF.

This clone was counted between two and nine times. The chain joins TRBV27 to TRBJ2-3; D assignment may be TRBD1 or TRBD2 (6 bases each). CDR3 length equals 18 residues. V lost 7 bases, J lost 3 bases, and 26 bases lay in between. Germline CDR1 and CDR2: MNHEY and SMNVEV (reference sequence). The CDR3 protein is CASTSKGGVTLRTDTQYF. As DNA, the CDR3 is TGTGCCAGCACTTCCAAGGGGGGCGTAACCCTGAGGACAGATACGCAGTATTTT.

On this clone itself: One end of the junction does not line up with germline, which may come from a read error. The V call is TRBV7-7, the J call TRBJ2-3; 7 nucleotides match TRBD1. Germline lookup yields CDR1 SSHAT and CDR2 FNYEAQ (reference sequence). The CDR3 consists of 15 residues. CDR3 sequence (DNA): TGTGCTAGCAGCCGAACAGGGGCACTCACAGATACGCAGTATTTT. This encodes CASSRTGALTDTQYF.

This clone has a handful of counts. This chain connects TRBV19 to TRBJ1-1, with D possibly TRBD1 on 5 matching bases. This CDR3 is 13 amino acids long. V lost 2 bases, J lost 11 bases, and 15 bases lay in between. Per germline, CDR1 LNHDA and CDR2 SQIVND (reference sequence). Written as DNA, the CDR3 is TGTGCCAGTAGTATACAAGGGCCCTGGGGGGCTTTCTTT. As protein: CASSIQGPWGAFF.

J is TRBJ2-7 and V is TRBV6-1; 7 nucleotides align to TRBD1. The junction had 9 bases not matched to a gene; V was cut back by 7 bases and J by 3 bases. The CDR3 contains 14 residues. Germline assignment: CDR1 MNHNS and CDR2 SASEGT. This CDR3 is CASIHRDSLYEQYF. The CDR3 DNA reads TGTGCCAGCATCCACCGGGACAGCCTCTACGAGCAGTACTTC.

In DNA, the CDR3 is TGCGCCAGCAGCTTGATGTCAGGGAATGGCGAGCAGTACTTC. Its translation: CASSLMSGNGEQYF. The chain carries TRBV5-1 and TRBJ2-7; tentatively, D is TRBD1 (5 bases). The CDR3 sequence is 14 residues long. Trimming took off 1 base at V and 6 bases at J, with 14 bases between the two ends. Germline V gene sequence: CDR1 SGHRS, CDR2 YFSETQ. Based on the CDR3 plus reference TRBV5-1 and TRBJ2-7, the full variable domain is KAGVTQTPRYLIKTRGQQVTLSCSPISGHRSVSWYQQTPGQGLQFLFEYFSETQRNKGNFPGRFSGRQFSNSRSEMNVSTLELGDSALYLCASSLMSGNGEQYFGPGTRLTVT.

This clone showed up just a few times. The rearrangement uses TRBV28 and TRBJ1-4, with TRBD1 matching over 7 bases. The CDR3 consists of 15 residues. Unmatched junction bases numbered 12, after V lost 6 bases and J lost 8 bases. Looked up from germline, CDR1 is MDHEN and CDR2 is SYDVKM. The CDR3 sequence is CASRPGDRVTEKLFF. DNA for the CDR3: TGTGCCAGCAGACCCGGTGACAGGGTTACCGAAAAACTGTTTTTT.

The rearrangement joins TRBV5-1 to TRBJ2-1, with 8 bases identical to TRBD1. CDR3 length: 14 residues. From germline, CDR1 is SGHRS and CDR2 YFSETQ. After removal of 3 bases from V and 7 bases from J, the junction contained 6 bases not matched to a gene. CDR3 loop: CASSSQTGENEQFF. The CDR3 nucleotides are TGCGCCAGCAGCTCGCAGACAGGGGAAAATGAGCAGTTCTTC.

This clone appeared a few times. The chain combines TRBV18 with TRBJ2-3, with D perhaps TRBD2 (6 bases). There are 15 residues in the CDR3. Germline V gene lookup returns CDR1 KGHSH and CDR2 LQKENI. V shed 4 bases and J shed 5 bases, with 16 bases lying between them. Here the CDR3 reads CASSRDSSFIDTQYF. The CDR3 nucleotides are TGTGCCAGCTCACGGGACTCCTCTTTCATAGATACGCAGTATTTT.

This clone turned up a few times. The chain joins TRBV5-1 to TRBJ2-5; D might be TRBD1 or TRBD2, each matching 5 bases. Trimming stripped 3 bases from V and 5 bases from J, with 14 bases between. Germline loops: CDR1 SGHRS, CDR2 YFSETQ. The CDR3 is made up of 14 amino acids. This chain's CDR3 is CASSWGSGAETQYF. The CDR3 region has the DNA TGCGCCAGCAGCTGGGGGTCCGGGGCGGAGACCCAGTACTTC.

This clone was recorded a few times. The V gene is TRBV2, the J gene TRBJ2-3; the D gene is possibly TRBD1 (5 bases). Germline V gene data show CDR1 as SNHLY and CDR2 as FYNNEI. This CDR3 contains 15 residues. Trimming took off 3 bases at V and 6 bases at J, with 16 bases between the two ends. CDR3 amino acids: CASSDRVVGRDTQYF. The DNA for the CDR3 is TGTGCCAGCAGTGACAGGGTTGTCGGTAGGGATACGCAGTATTTT.

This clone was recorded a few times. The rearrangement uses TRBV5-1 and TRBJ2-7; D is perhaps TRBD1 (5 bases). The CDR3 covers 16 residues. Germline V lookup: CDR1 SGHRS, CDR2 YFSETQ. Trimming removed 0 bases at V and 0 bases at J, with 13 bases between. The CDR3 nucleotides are TGCGCCAGCAGCTTGGGAGTCTCGGACACCTCCTACGAGCAGTACTTC. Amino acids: CASSLGVSDTSYEQYF.

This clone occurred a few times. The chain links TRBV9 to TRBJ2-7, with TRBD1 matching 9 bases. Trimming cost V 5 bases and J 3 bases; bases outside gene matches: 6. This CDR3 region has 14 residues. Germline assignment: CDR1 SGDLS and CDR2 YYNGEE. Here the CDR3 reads CASSLAGQGYEQYF. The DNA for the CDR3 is TGTGCCAGCAGTTTGGCGGGACAGGGCTACGAGCAGTACTTC.

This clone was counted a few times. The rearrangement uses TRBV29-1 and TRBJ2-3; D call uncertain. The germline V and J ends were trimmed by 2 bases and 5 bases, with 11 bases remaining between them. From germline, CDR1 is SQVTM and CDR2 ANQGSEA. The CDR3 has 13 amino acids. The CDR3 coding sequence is TGCAGCGTTGAAAGTGCAGGCGGAGATACGCAGTATTTT. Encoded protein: CSVESAGGDTQYF.

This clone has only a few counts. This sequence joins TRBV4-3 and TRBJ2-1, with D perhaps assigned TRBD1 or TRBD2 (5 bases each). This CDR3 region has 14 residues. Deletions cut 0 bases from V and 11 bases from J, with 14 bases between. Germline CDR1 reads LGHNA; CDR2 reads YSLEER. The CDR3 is CASSQDEAGAKQFF. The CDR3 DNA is TGCGCCAGCAGCCAAGATGAGGCCGGGGCAAAGCAGTTCTTC.

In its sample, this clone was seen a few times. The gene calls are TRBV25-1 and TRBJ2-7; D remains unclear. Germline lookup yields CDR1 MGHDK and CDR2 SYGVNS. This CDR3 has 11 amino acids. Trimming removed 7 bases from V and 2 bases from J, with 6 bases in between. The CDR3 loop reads CASIGAYEQYF. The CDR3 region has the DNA TGTGCCAGCATCGGCGCCTACGAGCAGTACTTC.